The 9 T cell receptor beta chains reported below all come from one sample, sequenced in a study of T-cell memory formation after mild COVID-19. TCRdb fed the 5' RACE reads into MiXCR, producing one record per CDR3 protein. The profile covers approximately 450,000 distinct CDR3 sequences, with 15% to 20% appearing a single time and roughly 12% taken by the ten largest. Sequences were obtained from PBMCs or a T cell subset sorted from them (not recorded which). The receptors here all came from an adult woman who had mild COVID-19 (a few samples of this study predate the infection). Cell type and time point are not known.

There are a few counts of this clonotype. The CDR3 sequence is CAISGRTEQETQYF. The CDR3 bases are TGTGCCATCAGTGGGCGGACCGAACAAGAGACCCAGTACTTC. The rearrangement uses TRBV10-3 and TRBJ2-5; D is unresolved. CDR3 length equals 14 residues. Germline assignment: CDR1 ENHRY and CDR2 SYGVKD. V lost 4 bases to trimming and J lost 2 bases, with 11 bases between them.

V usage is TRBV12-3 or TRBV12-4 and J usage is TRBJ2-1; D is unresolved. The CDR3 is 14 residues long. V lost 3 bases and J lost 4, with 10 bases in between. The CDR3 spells CASSLARVYNEQFF. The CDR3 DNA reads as TGTGCCAGCAGTTTGGCTCGGGTGTACAATGAGCAGTTCTTC.

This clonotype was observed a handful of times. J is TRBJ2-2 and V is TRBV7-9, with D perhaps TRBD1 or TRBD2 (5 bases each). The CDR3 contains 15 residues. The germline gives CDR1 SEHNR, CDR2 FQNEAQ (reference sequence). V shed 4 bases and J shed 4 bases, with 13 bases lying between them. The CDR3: CASSYRGQGTGELFF. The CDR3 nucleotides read TGTGCCAGCAGCTATCGAGGGCAGGGCACCGGGGAGCTGTTTTTT.

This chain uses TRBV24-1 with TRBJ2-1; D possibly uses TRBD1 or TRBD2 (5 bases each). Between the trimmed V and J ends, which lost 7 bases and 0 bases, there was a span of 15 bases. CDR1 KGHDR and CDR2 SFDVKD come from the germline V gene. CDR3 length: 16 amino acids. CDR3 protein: CATRGDTVYSYNEQFF. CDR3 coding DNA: TGTGCCACCAGGGGGGATACTGTCTACTCCTACAATGAGCAGTTCTTC.

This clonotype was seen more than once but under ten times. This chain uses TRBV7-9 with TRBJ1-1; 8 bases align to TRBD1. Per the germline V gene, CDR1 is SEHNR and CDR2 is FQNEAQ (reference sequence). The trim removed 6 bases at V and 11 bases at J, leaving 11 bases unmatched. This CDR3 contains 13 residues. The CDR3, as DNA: TGTGCCAGCAGTCATACGGACAGGGTTAGGGCTTTCTTT. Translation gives CASSHTDRVRAFF.

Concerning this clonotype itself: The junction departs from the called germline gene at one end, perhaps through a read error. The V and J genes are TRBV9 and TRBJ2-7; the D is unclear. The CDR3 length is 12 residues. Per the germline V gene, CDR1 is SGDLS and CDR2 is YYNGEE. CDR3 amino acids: CAISVVDSEQYF. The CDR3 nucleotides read TGTGCCATCAGCGTAGTAGATTCGGAGCAGTACTTC.

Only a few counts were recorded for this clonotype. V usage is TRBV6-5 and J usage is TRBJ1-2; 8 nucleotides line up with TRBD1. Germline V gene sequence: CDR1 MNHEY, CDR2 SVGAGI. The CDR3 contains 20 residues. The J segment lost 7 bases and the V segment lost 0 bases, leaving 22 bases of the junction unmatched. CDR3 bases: TGTGCCAGCAGTTACTCGGGACACCGTTTTCAGGGGGCGACCTTTGGTGGCTACACCTTC. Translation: CASSYSGHRFQGATFGGYTF.

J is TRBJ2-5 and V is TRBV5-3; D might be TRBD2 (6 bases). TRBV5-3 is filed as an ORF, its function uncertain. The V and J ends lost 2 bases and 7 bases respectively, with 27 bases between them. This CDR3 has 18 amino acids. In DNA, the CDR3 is TGTGCCAGAAGCTTAAGGCCGGACTTGGGACTGCGCTATGGGACCCAGTACTTC. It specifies CARSLRPDLGLRYGTQYF.

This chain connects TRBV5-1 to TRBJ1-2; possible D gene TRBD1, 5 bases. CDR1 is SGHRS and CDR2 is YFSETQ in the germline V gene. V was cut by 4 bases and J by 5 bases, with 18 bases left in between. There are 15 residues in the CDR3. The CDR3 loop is CASSPVLGASYGYTF. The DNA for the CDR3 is TGCGCCAGCAGCCCCGTTTTAGGGGCTAGTTATGGCTACACCTTC. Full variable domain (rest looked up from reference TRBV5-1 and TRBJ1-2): KAGVTQTPRYLIKTRGQQVTLSCSPISGHRSVSWYQQTPGQGLQFLFEYFSETQRNKGNFPGRFSGRQFSNSRSEMNVSTLELGDSALYLCASSPVLGASYGYTFGSGTRLTVV.